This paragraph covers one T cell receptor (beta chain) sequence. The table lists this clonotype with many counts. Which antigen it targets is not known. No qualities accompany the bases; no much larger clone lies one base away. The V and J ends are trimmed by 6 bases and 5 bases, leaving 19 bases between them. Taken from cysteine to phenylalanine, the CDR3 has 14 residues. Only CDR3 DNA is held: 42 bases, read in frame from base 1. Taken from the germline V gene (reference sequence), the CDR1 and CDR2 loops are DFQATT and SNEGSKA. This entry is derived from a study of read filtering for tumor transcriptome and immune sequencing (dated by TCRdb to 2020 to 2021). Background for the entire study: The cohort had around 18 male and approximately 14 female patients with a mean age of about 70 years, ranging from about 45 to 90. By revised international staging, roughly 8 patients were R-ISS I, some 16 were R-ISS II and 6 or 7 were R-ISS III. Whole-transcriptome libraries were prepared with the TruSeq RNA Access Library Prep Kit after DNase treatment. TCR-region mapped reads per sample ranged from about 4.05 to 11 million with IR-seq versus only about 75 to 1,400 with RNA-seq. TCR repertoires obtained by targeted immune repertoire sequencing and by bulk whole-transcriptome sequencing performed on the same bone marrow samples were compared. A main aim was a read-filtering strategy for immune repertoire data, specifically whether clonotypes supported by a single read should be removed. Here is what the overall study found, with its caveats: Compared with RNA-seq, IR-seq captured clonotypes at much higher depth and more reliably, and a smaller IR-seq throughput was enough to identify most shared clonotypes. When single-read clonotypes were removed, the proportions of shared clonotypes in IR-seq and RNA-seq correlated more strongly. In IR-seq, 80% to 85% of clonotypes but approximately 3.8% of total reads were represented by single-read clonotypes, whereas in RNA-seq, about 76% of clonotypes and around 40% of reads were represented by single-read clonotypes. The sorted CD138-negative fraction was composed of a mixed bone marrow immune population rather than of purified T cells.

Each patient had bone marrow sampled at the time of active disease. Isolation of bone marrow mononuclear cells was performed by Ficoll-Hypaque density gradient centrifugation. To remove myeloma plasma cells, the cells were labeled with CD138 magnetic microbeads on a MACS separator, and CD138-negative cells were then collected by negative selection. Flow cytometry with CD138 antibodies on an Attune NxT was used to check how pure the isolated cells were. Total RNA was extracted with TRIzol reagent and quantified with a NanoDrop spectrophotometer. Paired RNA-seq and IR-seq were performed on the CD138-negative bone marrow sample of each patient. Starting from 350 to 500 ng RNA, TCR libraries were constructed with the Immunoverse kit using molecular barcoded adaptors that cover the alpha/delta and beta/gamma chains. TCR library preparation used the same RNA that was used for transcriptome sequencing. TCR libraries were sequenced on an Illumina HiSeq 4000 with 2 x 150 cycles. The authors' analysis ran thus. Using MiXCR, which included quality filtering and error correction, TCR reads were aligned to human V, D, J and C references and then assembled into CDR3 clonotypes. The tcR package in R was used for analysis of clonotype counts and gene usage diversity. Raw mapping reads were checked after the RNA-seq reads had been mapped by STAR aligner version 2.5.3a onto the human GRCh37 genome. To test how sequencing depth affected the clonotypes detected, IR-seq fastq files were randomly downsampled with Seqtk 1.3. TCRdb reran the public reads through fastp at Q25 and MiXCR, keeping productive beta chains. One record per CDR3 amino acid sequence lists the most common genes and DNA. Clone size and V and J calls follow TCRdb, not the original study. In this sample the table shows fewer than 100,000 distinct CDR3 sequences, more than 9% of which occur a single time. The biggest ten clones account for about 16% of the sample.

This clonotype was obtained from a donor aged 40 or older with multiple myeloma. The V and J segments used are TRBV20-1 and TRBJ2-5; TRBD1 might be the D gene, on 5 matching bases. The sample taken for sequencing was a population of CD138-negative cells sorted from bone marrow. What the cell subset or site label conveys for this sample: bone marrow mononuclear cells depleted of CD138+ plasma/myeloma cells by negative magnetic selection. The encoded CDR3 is CSATAPQGTETQYF. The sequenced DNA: TGCAGTGCCACAGCCCCCCAGGGTACGGAGACCCAGTACTTC.